These T cell receptor beta chains were read from a single sample in a study of graft-versus-host responses after intestinal transplantation. The data were produced by immunoSEQ multiplex PCR, yet TCRdb's version contains in-frame clones alone and is incomplete. The sample has 57,000 or so clones, 90% to 95% seen once. This specimen consisted of PBMCs, obtained about 4 months after intestinal transplantation. Receptor source: a human patient who received an intestinal transplant, so some T cells may come from the graft donor. CDR3s include the opening cysteine and the closing phenylalanine or tryptophan. The order of the fields is V gene, D gene, J gene, clone size, CDR3 protein, CDR3 DNA. D genes are given only for firm matches. Some rows mark clone size as missing; the rest say once, few, many or name a class of expanded clone.

V: TRBV11-3
D: -
J: TRBJ1-4
size: -
CDR3: CASSKRGGEEITNEKLFF
DNA: TGTGCCAGCAGCAAAAGGGGGGGAGAAGAAATCACCAATGAAAAACTGTTTTTT

V: TRBV6-5
D: -
J: TRBJ2-3
size: -
CDR3: CASSYRRGGGPDTQYF
DNA: TGTGCCAGCAGTTACCGGCGAGGGGGGGGCCCAGATACGCAGTATTTT

V: TRBV19
D: TRBD1
J: TRBJ1-5
size: -
CDR3: CATKWTGYPNQPQHF
DNA: TGTGCCACCAAGTGGACAGGGTACCCCAATCAGCCCCAGCATTTT

V: TRBV6-1
D: -
J: TRBJ1-1
size: -
CDR3: CASSEIRGHRGTEAFF
DNA: TGTGCCAGCAGTGAAATCCGCGGGCACCGAGGCACTGAAGCTTTCTTT

V: TRBV4-1
D: TRBD1
J: TRBJ1-2
size: -
CDR3: CASSQDDRGGMGYTF
DNA: TGCGCCAGCAGCCAGGATGACAGGGGTGGGATGGGCTACACCTTC

V: TRBV2
D: -
J: TRBJ2-7
size: -
CDR3: CASSEVGTGPEQYF
DNA: TGTGCCAGCAGTGAAGTAGGAACAGGGCCCGAGCAGTACTTC

V: TRBV5-1
D: -
J: TRBJ2-7
size: -
CDR3: CASSLVQGGYEQYF
DNA: TGCGCCAGCAGCTTGGTTCAGGGAGGCTACGAGCAGTACTTC

V: TRBV9
D: -
J: TRBJ1-6
size: -
CDR3: CASSGGAYNSPLHF
DNA: TGTGCCAGCAGCGGGGGAGCCTATAATTCACCCCTCCACTTT

V: TRBV7-2
D: TRBD1
J: TRBJ2-7
size: -
CDR3: CASSLPTGLLYEQYF
DNA: TGTGCCAGCAGCTTACCGACAGGGCTTCTCTACGAGCAGTACTTC

V: TRBV29-1
D: -
J: TRBJ2-7
size: -
CDR3: CSVGSRGNEQYF
DNA: TGCAGCGTGGGGAGCAGGGGAAACGAGCAGTACTTC

V: TRBV4-1
D: -
J: TRBJ1-2
size: -
CDR3: CASSQALSANYGYTF
DNA: TGCGCCAGCAGCCAGGCCCTGTCAGCTAACTATGGCTACACCTTC

V: TRBV5-4
D: -
J: TRBJ2-7
size: -
CDR3: CASSPPDSSFYEQYF
DNA: TGTGCCAGCAGCCCGCCGGACAGCTCTTTCTACGAGCAGTACTTC

V: TRBV9
D: TRBD1
J: TRBJ1-1
size: once
CDR3: CASSVAAWDSEAFF
DNA: TGTGCCAGCAGCGTAGCGGCGTGGGACAGCGAAGCTTTCTTT

V: TRBV19
D: -
J: TRBJ1-5
size: -
CDR3: CASGPAGGQPQHF
DNA: TGTGCCAGTGGGCCGGCGGGGGGTCAGCCCCAGCATTTT

V: TRBV11-2
D: -
J: TRBJ2-3
size: -
CDR3: CASSLVLRDTQYF
DNA: TGTGCCAGCAGCTTAGTCCTTCGCGATACGCAGTATTTT

V: TRBV10-2
D: TRBD2
J: TRBJ2-1
size: -
CDR3: CASTRSGGSYNEQFF
DNA: TGCGCCAGCACCCGGAGCGGGGGCTCCTACAATGAGCAGTTCTTC

V: TRBV6-5
D: -
J: TRBJ1-5
size: -
CDR3: CASHSAQGSNQPQHF
DNA: TGTGCCAGTCACTCTGCACAGGGCAGCAATCAGCCCCAGCATTTT

V: TRBV10-3
D: -
J: TRBJ2-1
size: -
CDR3: CAISEGGNLWNEQFF
DNA: TGTGCCATCAGTGAGGGGGGGAATTTGTGGAATGAGCAGTTCTTC

V: TRBV7-6
D: -
J: TRBJ2-1
size: once
CDR3: CASSLLERNEQFF
DNA: TGTGCCAGCAGCCTTCTCGAGAGAAATGAGCAGTTCTTC

V: TRBV11-2
D: -
J: TRBJ2-1
size: -
CDR3: CASRFWGIREQFF
DNA: TGTGCCAGCAGGTTTTGGGGAATCCGTGAGCAGTTCTTC

V: TRBV23-1
D: -
J: TRBJ2-7
size: -
CDR3: CAIRTQIISYEQYF
DNA: TGCGCCATTCGGACGCAAATCATCTCCTACGAGCAGTACTTC

V: TRBV14
D: -
J: TRBJ2-7
size: -
CDR3: CASSQDRGVTYEQYF
DNA: TGTGCCAGCAGCCAAGATAGAGGGGTCACCTACGAGCAGTACTTC

V: TRBV7-8
D: -
J: TRBJ2-7
size: -
CDR3: CASSFGPAPYEQYF
DNA: TGTGCCAGCAGCTTTGGACCGGCCCCCTACGAGCAGTACTTC

V: TRBV2
D: TRBD2
J: TRBJ2-7
size: -
CDR3: CASRGFGLAKSSYEQYF
DNA: TGTGCCAGCAGAGGGTTCGGACTAGCCAAAAGCTCCTACGAGCAGTACTTC

V: TRBV4-2
D: TRBD2
J: TRBJ2-7
size: -
CDR3: CASSLRESGGYEQYF
DNA: TGTGCCAGCAGCCTCCGGGAGAGCGGGGGGTACGAGCAGTACTTC

V: TRBV7-3
D: TRBD1
J: TRBJ2-2
size: once
CDR3: CASSSGQGITGELFF
DNA: TGTGCCAGCAGCTCCGGACAGGGTATCACCGGGGAGCTGTTTTTT

V: TRBV7-8
D: -
J: TRBJ2-7
size: -
CDR3: CASSRGRGYEQYF
DNA: TGTGCCAGCAGCCGCGGGCGGGGATACGAGCAGTACTTC

V: TRBV5-8
D: TRBD1
J: TRBJ1-1
size: few
CDR3: CASSSYTGQLNTEAFF
DNA: TGTGCCAGCAGCTCATACACGGGACAGTTGAACACTGAAGCTTTCTTT

V: TRBV6-1
D: -
J: TRBJ1-3
size: few
CDR3: CATRALGNTIYF
DNA: TGTGCCACCCGGGCCCTCGGAAACACCATATATTTT

V: TRBV10-3
D: TRBD2
J: TRBJ2-1
size: -
CDR3: CAIQTSGANNEQFF
DNA: TGTGCCATTCAGACTAGCGGGGCCAACAATGAGCAGTTCTTC

V: TRBV11-2
D: -
J: TRBJ2-1
size: -
CDR3: CASSLEPYNEQFF
DNA: TGTGCCAGCAGCTTAGAACCCTACAATGAGCAGTTCTTC

V: TRBV27
D: TRBD1
J: TRBJ1-5
size: -
CDR3: CASSRDRASNQPQHF
DNA: TGTGCCAGCAGTCGAGACAGGGCTAGCAATCAGCCCCAGCATTTT

V: TRBV14
D: -
J: TRBJ2-1
size: -
CDR3: CASSQALYNEQFF
DNA: TGTGCCAGCAGCCAGGCTCTCTACAATGAGCAGTTCTTC

V: TRBV27
D: TRBD2
J: TRBJ2-3
size: -
CDR3: CASRLFATPGGSTDTQYF
DNA: TGTGCCAGCAGACTCTTCGCAACGCCGGGAGGGAGCACAGATACGCAGTATTTT

V: TRBV6-1
D: TRBD1
J: TRBJ2-3
size: -
CDR3: CASSGGHRGQDTQYF
DNA: TGTGCCAGCAGTGGCGGTCACAGGGGGCAAGATACGCAGTATTTT

V: TRBV2
D: TRBD2
J: TRBJ2-7
size: -
CDR3: CASRGLAGGPRLYF
DNA: TGTGCCAGCAGAGGACTAGCGGGAGGGCCTCGGTTGTACTTC

V: TRBV5-1
D: TRBD2
J: TRBJ2-2
size: -
CDR3: CASKELAGGTGELFF
DNA: TGCGCCAGCAAGGAACTAGCGGGTGGCACCGGGGAGCTGTTTTTT

V: TRBV27
D: TRBD2
J: TRBJ2-7
size: -
CDR3: CASSLGSGGLSYEQYF
DNA: TGTGCCAGCAGTTTGGGTAGCGGGGGACTCTCCTACGAGCAGTACTTC

V: TRBV12-5
D: TRBD1
J: TRBJ1-4
size: -
CDR3: CASAFGQGLNEKLFF
DNA: TGTGCTAGTGCCTTCGGACAGGGGTTAAATGAAAAACTGTTTTTT

V: TRBV10-3
D: -
J: TRBJ2-6
size: -
CDR3: CAISGSGANVLTF
DNA: TGTGCCATCTCGGGCTCTGGGGCCAACGTCCTGACTTTC

V: TRBV11-2
D: -
J: TRBJ2-3
size: -
CDR3: CASSPGVSTDTQYF
DNA: TGTGCCAGCAGCCCAGGGGTTAGCACAGATACGCAGTATTTT

V: TRBV18
D: TRBD2
J: TRBJ2-7
size: -
CDR3: CASSSSGTSYEQYF
DNA: TGTGCCAGCTCATCCTCCGGGACTAGCTACGAGCAGTACTTC

V: TRBV5-1
D: -
J: TRBJ1-1
size: -
CDR3: CASSWTVNTEAFF
DNA: TGCGCCAGCAGCTGGACAGTGAACACTGAAGCTTTCTTT

V: TRBV5-4
D: -
J: TRBJ2-3
size: -
CDR3: CASSRWDSGTDTQYF
DNA: TGTGCCAGCAGCCGCTGGGACTCTGGCACAGATACGCAGTATTTT

V: TRBV9
D: TRBD1
J: TRBJ2-6
size: -
CDR3: CASSLRTGMSGANVLTF
DNA: TGTGCCAGCAGCCTCCGGACAGGGATGTCTGGGGCCAACGTCCTGACTTTC

V: TRBV7-6
D: -
J: TRBJ2-5
size: -
CDR3: CASSLDRRASSAQETQYF
DNA: TGTGCCAGCAGCTTGGACAGGCGGGCTTCTAGCGCTCAAGAGACCCAGTACTTC

V: TRBV28
D: -
J: TRBJ1-1
size: -
CDR3: CASTFRENTEAFF
DNA: TGTGCCAGCACGTTCCGCGAGAACACTGAAGCTTTCTTT

V: TRBV5-6
D: TRBD1
J: TRBJ2-7
size: -
CDR3: CASSWDIGTGIHEQYF
DNA: TGTGCCAGCAGCTGGGATATCGGGACAGGGATCCACGAGCAGTACTTC

V: TRBV30
D: TRBD1
J: TRBJ2-7
size: -
CDR3: CAWSAPGGAFTYEQYF
DNA: TGTGCCTGGAGTGCCCCAGGGGGCGCATTCACCTACGAGCAGTACTTC

V: TRBV7-9
D: TRBD1
J: TRBJ1-2
size: -
CDR3: CASSLGAGGAPYGYTF
DNA: TGTGCCAGCAGCTTAGGAGCAGGGGGCGCCCCCTATGGCTACACCTTC

V: TRBV21-1
D: -
J: TRBJ2-3
size: -
CDR3: CASTSGGRRGTDTQYF
DNA: TGTGCCAGCACCAGCGGGGGGAGGCGGGGCACAGATACGCAGTATTTT

V: TRBV10-3
D: -
J: TRBJ1-1
size: -
CDR3: CAISESMRAGVTEAFF
DNA: TGTGCCATCAGTGAGTCTATGAGGGCGGGGGTAACTGAAGCTTTCTTT

V: TRBV19
D: -
J: TRBJ1-4
size: -
CDR3: CASRSSTNEKLFF
DNA: TGTGCCAGTAGGTCCTCAACTAATGAAAAACTGTTTTTT